The rows below give T cell receptor beta chains drawn from one sample of a study of OX40 agonist ivuxolimab in advanced cancers. The table came from immunoSEQ multiplex PCR; TCRdb's copy has only in-frame clones and leaves some out. The table records about 68,000 clones, approximately 80% of them present only once. Sequenced material: CD4+ or CD8+ T cells sorted from blood, taken in a trial of the OX40 agonist ivuxolimab. Receptor source: an adult with an advanced solid tumor such as melanoma, head and neck, liver or kidney cancer. CDR3s include the opening cysteine and the closing phenylalanine or tryptophan. The D gene is left open where the match is weak. Some rows mark clone size as missing; the rest say once, few, many or name a class of expanded clone.

clone size: .; V gene: TRBV27; CDR3 length: 12; J gene: TRBJ2-1; D gene: .; CDR3 DNA: TGTGCCAGCGGGAGGTCCTACAATGAGCAGTTCTTC; CDR3 protein: CASGRSYNEQFF
clone size: .; V gene: TRBV10-2; CDR3 length: 13; J gene: TRBJ2-5; D gene: TRBD1; CDR3 DNA: TGCGCCAGCAGATTTGACAGGGGCGAGACCCAGTACTTC; CDR3 protein: CASRFDRGETQYF
clone size: few; V gene: TRBV7-2; CDR3 length: 13; J gene: TRBJ1-2; D gene: .; CDR3 DNA: TGTGCCAGCAGCTTAAACCAGGAAAACGGCTACACCTTC; CDR3 protein: CASSLNQENGYTF
clone size: .; V gene: TRBV7-9; CDR3 length: 15; J gene: TRBJ2-1; D gene: TRBD2; CDR3 DNA: TGTGCCAGCAGCGGAGGCGGGAGTTCCTACAATGAGCAGTTCTTC; CDR3 protein: CASSGGGSSYNEQFF
clone size: .; V gene: TRBV7-8; CDR3 length: 15; J gene: TRBJ1-5; D gene: .; CDR3 DNA: TGTGCCAGCAGCTGGACGGGAGAGAGCAATCAGCCCCAGCATTTT; CDR3 protein: CASSWTGESNQPQHF
clone size: few; V gene: TRBV2; CDR3 length: 14; J gene: TRBJ1-4; D gene: .; CDR3 DNA: TGTGCCAGCAGCCGCCGGGGGGGGGATGAAAAACTGTTTTTT; CDR3 protein: CASSRRGGDEKLFF
clone size: .; V gene: TRBV7-8; CDR3 length: 14; J gene: TRBJ1-2; D gene: .; CDR3 DNA: TGTGCCAGCAGCTTAAACCGGGACTACTATGGCTACACCTTC; CDR3 protein: CASSLNRDYYGYTF
clone size: .; V gene: TRBV21-1; CDR3 length: 19; J gene: TRBJ2-3; D gene: .; CDR3 DNA: TGTGCCAGCAGCGGGGGGACTAGCGGGACCTGGGGTCGGTCGGATACGCAGTATTTT; CDR3 protein: CASSGGTSGTWGRSDTQYF
clone size: .; V gene: TRBV5-1; CDR3 length: 17; J gene: TRBJ2-7; D gene: TRBD2; CDR3 DNA: TGCGCCAGCAGCCGGGGACTAGCGGGAGAACTAGCCTACGAGCAGTACTTC; CDR3 protein: CASSRGLAGELAYEQYF
clone size: .; V gene: TRBV5-6; CDR3 length: 14; J gene: TRBJ1-2; D gene: .; CDR3 DNA: TGTGCCAGCAGCTTGCAGGGAGGGAGCCATGGCTACACCTTC; CDR3 protein: CASSLQGGSHGYTF
clone size: .; V gene: TRBV5-1; CDR3 length: 14; J gene: TRBJ2-5; D gene: .; CDR3 DNA: TGCGCCAGCAGTTTGATGGGGGCGGCAGAGACCCAGTACTTC; CDR3 protein: CASSLMGAAETQYF
clone size: .; V gene: TRBV7-2; CDR3 length: 18; J gene: TRBJ2-5; D gene: TRBD1; CDR3 DNA: TGTGCCAGCAGCTTAGCGCGAACCGCCTCAGGGGGCCAAGAGACCCAGTACTTC; CDR3 protein: CASSLARTASGGQETQYF
clone size: .; V gene: TRBV6-5; CDR3 length: 14; J gene: TRBJ2-1; D gene: .; CDR3 DNA: TGTGCCAGCAGTTACGTAAGGGGGGGCAATGAGCAGTTCTTC; CDR3 protein: CASSYVRGGNEQFF
clone size: .; V gene: TRBV4-3; CDR3 length: 12; J gene: TRBJ2-1; D gene: .; CDR3 DNA: TGCGCCAGCAGCCCGAGTCCACGGGAGCAGTTCTTC; CDR3 protein: CASSPSPREQFF
clone size: .; V gene: TRBV30; CDR3 length: 12; J gene: TRBJ1-4; D gene: .; CDR3 DNA: TGTGCCTGGAGTGTAAGCCTTGAAAAACTGTTTTTT; CDR3 protein: CAWSVSLEKLFF
clone size: once; V gene: TRBV9; CDR3 length: 16; J gene: TRBJ1-2; D gene: TRBD1; CDR3 DNA: TGTGCCAGCAGCGTCGAGCTGGGACAGAGTCTATATGGCTACACCTTC; CDR3 protein: CASSVELGQSLYGYTF
clone size: .; V gene: TRBV5-4; CDR3 length: 16; J gene: TRBJ2-5; D gene: .; CDR3 DNA: TGTGCCAGCAGCTTGGATATACAGGGAAGTGGAGAGACCCAGTACTTC; CDR3 protein: CASSLDIQGSGETQYF
clone size: few; V gene: TRBV27; CDR3 length: 16; J gene: TRBJ1-5; D gene: .; CDR3 DNA: TGTGCCAGCAGTCCGGTCGCCAGTTATAGCAATCAGCCCCAGCATTTT; CDR3 protein: CASSPVASYSNQPQHF
clone size: .; V gene: TRBV11-2; CDR3 length: 15; J gene: TRBJ2-1; D gene: TRBD2; CDR3 DNA: TGTGCCAGCAGCCTCGAAAGGAGCGGGAGGTTTGAGCAGTTCTTC; CDR3 protein: CASSLERSGRFEQFF
clone size: .; V gene: TRBV7-9; CDR3 length: 14; J gene: TRBJ1-2; D gene: .; CDR3 DNA: TGTGCCAGCAGCGAAGAGCGCAGGGTAGGGGGCTACACCTTC; CDR3 protein: CASSEERRVGGYTF
clone size: .; V gene: TRBV27; CDR3 length: 15; J gene: TRBJ2-1; D gene: TRBD1; CDR3 DNA: TGTGCCAGCAGTTCCGGGACAGGGGTCTACAATGAGCAGTTCTTC; CDR3 protein: CASSSGTGVYNEQFF
clone size: .; V gene: TRBV9; CDR3 length: 15; J gene: TRBJ2-7; D gene: .; CDR3 DNA: TGTGCCAGCAGCGTAGAAAGCGGGTTCTCCTACGAGCAGTACTTC; CDR3 protein: CASSVESGFSYEQYF
clone size: once; V gene: TRBV10-1; CDR3 length: 14; J gene: TRBJ2-3; D gene: .; CDR3 DNA: TGCGCCAGCAGTGAGCCCGCCAGCACAGATACGCAGTATTTT; CDR3 protein: CASSEPASTDTQYF
clone size: .; V gene: TRBV2; CDR3 length: 13; J gene: TRBJ2-7; D gene: TRBD2; CDR3 DNA: TGTGCCAGCAGTGAATTGCGGGGGTACGAGCAGTACTTC; CDR3 protein: CASSELRGYEQYF
clone size: .; V gene: TRBV15; CDR3 length: 15; J gene: TRBJ2-7; D gene: .; CDR3 DNA: TGTGCCACCAGCAGAGATCGCCGGGATCCCTACGAGCAGTACTTC; CDR3 protein: CATSRDRRDPYEQYF
clone size: .; V gene: TRBV27; CDR3 length: 16; J gene: TRBJ1-6; D gene: TRBD1; CDR3 DNA: TGTGCCAGCAGGCCAGGACAGGGGGGCGGAATTTCACCCCTCCACTTT; CDR3 protein: CASRPGQGGGISPLHF
clone size: .; V gene: TRBV6-1; CDR3 length: 14; J gene: TRBJ2-5; D gene: TRBD1; CDR3 DNA: TGTGCCAGCAGTCCTCGGACAGGGAAAGAGACCCAGTACTTC; CDR3 protein: CASSPRTGKETQYF
clone size: once; V gene: TRBV28; CDR3 length: 16; J gene: TRBJ2-5; D gene: TRBD2; CDR3 DNA: TGTGCCAGCAGTCCGAGGTTAGCGGGGGGTATGGAGACCCAGTACTTC; CDR3 protein: CASSPRLAGGMETQYF
clone size: .; V gene: TRBV30; CDR3 length: 12; J gene: TRBJ2-1; D gene: .; CDR3 DNA: TGTGCCTGGAGTGGGACCAGGGATGAGCAGTTCTTC; CDR3 protein: CAWSGTRDEQFF
clone size: .; V gene: TRBV7-2; CDR3 length: 13; J gene: TRBJ1-1; D gene: .; CDR3 DNA: TGTGCCAGCAGCTCCTACCTGGAGGCTGAAGCTTTCTTT; CDR3 protein: CASSSYLEAEAFF
clone size: .; V gene: TRBV4-1; CDR3 length: 15; J gene: TRBJ2-1; D gene: .; CDR3 DNA: TGCGCCAGCAGCCAACTTTTGTTTAGTCGAAGTGAGCAGTTCTTC; CDR3 protein: CASSQLLFSRSEQFF
clone size: .; V gene: TRBV19; CDR3 length: 16; J gene: TRBJ2-2; D gene: TRBD1; CDR3 DNA: TGTGCCAGTAGGACAGGGGTCTACGCGAACACCGGGGAGCTGTTTTTT; CDR3 protein: CASRTGVYANTGELFF
clone size: few; V gene: TRBV20-1; CDR3 length: 11; J gene: TRBJ2-1; D gene: .; CDR3 DNA: TGCAGTGTGGCGGGGGCATATGAGCAGTTCTTC; CDR3 protein: CSVAGAYEQFF
clone size: .; V gene: TRBV19; CDR3 length: 14; J gene: TRBJ2-2; D gene: .; CDR3 DNA: TGTGCCAGTAGTATAGGCCGTTACACCGGGGAGCTGTTTTTT; CDR3 protein: CASSIGRYTGELFF
clone size: .; V gene: TRBV28; CDR3 length: 15; J gene: TRBJ2-3; D gene: TRBD2; CDR3 DNA: TGTGCCAGCAGACTATGGGGGGGTGGTGGAGATACGCAGTATTTT; CDR3 protein: CASRLWGGGGDTQYF
clone size: .; V gene: TRBV28; CDR3 length: 15; J gene: TRBJ2-2; D gene: .; CDR3 DNA: TGTGCCAGCAGTTTTCTAGCCTCCTACACCGGGGAGCTGTTTTTT; CDR3 protein: CASSFLASYTGELFF
clone size: .; V gene: TRBV19; CDR3 length: 18; J gene: TRBJ1-3; D gene: TRBD1; CDR3 DNA: TGTGCCAGTAGCTATGGACAGGGGGCAAGATTGGCTGGAAACACCATATATTTT; CDR3 protein: CASSYGQGARLAGNTIYF
clone size: .; V gene: TRBV7-2; CDR3 length: 16; J gene: TRBJ2-1; D gene: TRBD2; CDR3 DNA: TGTGCCAGCAGCTTAGAGGTCGGTAGCGGGAAGAATGAGCAGTTCTTC; CDR3 protein: CASSLEVGSGKNEQFF
clone size: once; V gene: TRBV29-1; CDR3 length: 13; J gene: TRBJ2-5; D gene: .; CDR3 DNA: TGCAGCGTTGAAGATGCTGTCCAGGGACCCCAGTACTTC; CDR3 protein: CSVEDAVQGPQYF
clone size: .; V gene: TRBV11-2; CDR3 length: 16; J gene: TRBJ2-7; D gene: .; CDR3 DNA: TGTGCCAGCAGCCCTTTAACCGGGGCAACCTATTACGAGCAGTACTTC; CDR3 protein: CASSPLTGATYYEQYF
clone size: .; V gene: TRBV10-3; CDR3 length: 16; J gene: TRBJ2-2; D gene: TRBD1; CDR3 DNA: TGTGCCATCAGTGGCCCCGGGACAGCGAACACCGGGGAGCTGTTTTTT; CDR3 protein: CAISGPGTANTGELFF
clone size: .; V gene: TRBV28; CDR3 length: 13; J gene: TRBJ2-1; D gene: .; CDR3 DNA: TGTGCCAGCAGTATAATTAGGAGGTATGAGCAGTTCTTC; CDR3 protein: CASSIIRRYEQFF
clone size: .; V gene: TRBV14; CDR3 length: 16; J gene: TRBJ1-3; D gene: .; CDR3 DNA: TGTGCCAGCAGCCAAGATTGGAGACGCTCGGGAAACACCATATATTTT; CDR3 protein: CASSQDWRRSGNTIYF
clone size: .; V gene: TRBV25-1; CDR3 length: 15; J gene: TRBJ2-3; D gene: TRBD2; CDR3 DNA: TGTGCCAGCAGTGAATGGGAGGGAGGTCCAGATACGCAGTATTTT; CDR3 protein: CASSEWEGGPDTQYF
clone size: .; V gene: TRBV19; CDR3 length: 16; J gene: TRBJ2-7; D gene: TRBD1; CDR3 DNA: TGTGCCAGTAGTTCCGCGCAGGGGGCACCGAAGGGCGAGCAGTACTTC; CDR3 protein: CASSSAQGAPKGEQYF
clone size: .; V gene: TRBV7-6; CDR3 length: 16; J gene: TRBJ2-3; D gene: TRBD1; CDR3 DNA: TGTGCCAGCAGCAGTACCGGGACAGAAAGCACAGATACGCAGTATTTT; CDR3 protein: CASSSTGTESTDTQYF
clone size: .; V gene: TRBV20-1; CDR3 length: 11; J gene: TRBJ2-7; D gene: .; CDR3 DNA: TGCAGTGCTAGTCATGGCGAAGAGCAGTACTTC; CDR3 protein: CSASHGEEQYF
clone size: .; V gene: TRBV19; CDR3 length: 16; J gene: TRBJ2-1; D gene: TRBD2; CDR3 DNA: TGTGCCAGTAGTATAGGTAGCGGGACCGTCTACAATGAGCAGTTCTTC; CDR3 protein: CASSIGSGTVYNEQFF
clone size: .; V gene: TRBV5-1; CDR3 length: 13; J gene: TRBJ1-4; D gene: .; CDR3 DNA: TGCGCCAGCAGCTTGGACTATAATGAAAAACTGTTTTTT; CDR3 protein: CASSLDYNEKLFF
clone size: .; V gene: TRBV4-1; CDR3 length: 15; J gene: TRBJ1-2; D gene: TRBD1; CDR3 DNA: TGCGCCAGCAGCCATGATCAGGGACAGGAATATGGCTACACCTTC; CDR3 protein: CASSHDQGQEYGYTF
clone size: .; V gene: TRBV5-1; CDR3 length: 15; J gene: TRBJ2-1; D gene: TRBD1; CDR3 DNA: TGCGCCAGCAGCTTGGAGGGGACAGTTTACAATGAGCAGTTCTTC; CDR3 protein: CASSLEGTVYNEQFF